This T cell receptor (beta chain) was captured in a study of early T cells in non-severe SARS-CoV-2 infection. TCRdb re-called the 5' RACE reads with MiXCR, one entry per CDR3 protein. The sample carries about 63,000 distinct CDR3 sequences, approximately 12% recorded once. The TCR was taken from an adult who was a healthcare worker with PCR-confirmed SARS-CoV-2 infection or an uninfected control (not recorded which). Sequenced: whole blood.

This CDR3 is CASSPGLLSYEQYF. CDR3 DNA sequence: TGTGCCAGCAGCCCGGGACTCTTGTCCTACGAGCAGTACTTC. The gene calls are TRBV4-2 and TRBJ2-7; TRBD2 is a possible D gene (6 bases). Trimming took off 4 bases at V and 1 base at J, with 11 bases between the two ends. Per the germline V gene, CDR1 is LGHNA and CDR2 is YNFKEQ. The length of the CDR3 is 14 residues.